These 10 T cell receptor beta chains originate from one sample sequenced in a study of T cell responses to AZD1222 COVID-19 vaccine. Assay: immunoSEQ multiplex PCR; the TCRdb copy retains only in-frame clones and omits some. The repertoire holds more than 85,000 clones, 85% to 95% seen once, with about 7.8% in the top ten. Sequencing used peripheral blood, obtained on day 0 of AZD1222 vaccination. The receptor source for this set is an adult in good health.

This chain connects TRBV15 to TRBJ1-5; no definite D call. V dropped 3 bases and J dropped 0 bases, with 9 bases sitting between them. This CDR3 contains 15 residues. The germline V gene encodes CDR1 LNHNV and CDR2 YYDKDF (reference sequence). For the CDR3, the DNA is TGTGCCACCAGCAGTGGACCTTATAGCAATCAGCCCCAGCATTTT. Protein: CATSSGPYSNQPQHF. The full variable domain, in which reference TRBV15 and TRBJ1-5 provide the parts outside the CDR3, is DAMVIQNPRYQVTQFGKPVTLSCSQTLNHNVMYWYQQKSSQAPKLLFHYYDKDFNNEADTPDNFQSRRPNTSFCFLDIRSPGLGDTAMYLCATSSGPYSNQPQHFGDGTRLSIL.

This clone was recorded only once. The chain uses TRBV7-2 and TRBJ2-1, with D possibly matching TRBD1 (5 bases). V was shortened by 8 bases and J by 6 bases, with 17 bases between the two germline ends. Germline assignment: CDR1 SGHTA and CDR2 FQGNSA. The length of the CDR3 is 14 residues. The CDR3 reads CASSVGRPANEQFF. DNA of the CDR3: TGTGCCAGCTCGGTGGGGCGCCCAGCCAATGAGCAGTTCTTC.

The V and J genes are TRBV20-1 and TRBJ1-2; 7 bases are a match to TRBD1. V trimming: 3 bases; J trimming: 0 bases; junction bases outside the gene matches: 7. CDR3 length: 15 residues. Germline CDR1 DFQATT, CDR2 SNEGSKA (reference sequence). CDR3 protein: CSASSDRTTNYGYTF. The CDR3 DNA sequence: TGCAGTGCTAGTTCGGACAGGACCACTAACTATGGCTACACCTTC.

The chain joins TRBV7-9 to TRBJ1-2; the D is unclear. V was trimmed by 5 bases and J by 0 bases, leaving 13 bases between them. This CDR3 has 15 residues. Germline V gene sequence: CDR1 SEHNR, CDR2 FQNEAQ (reference sequence). The CDR3: CASSPQLQSNYGYTF. CDR3 sequence (DNA): TGTGCCAGCAGCCCTCAACTCCAGTCTAACTATGGCTACACCTTC.

This rearrangement joins TRBV27 to TRBJ2-1; 12 bases are a match to TRBD2. The germline gives CDR1 MNHEY, CDR2 SMNVEV (reference sequence). The ends lost 6 bases at V and 0 bases at J; junction bases unmatched: 6. The CDR3 sequence is 17 residues long. The CDR3 DNA reads TGTGCCAGCAGATTCGTGACTAGCGGGAGCTCCTACAATGAGCAGTTCTTC. It translates to CASRFVTSGSSYNEQFF.

The chain links TRBV6-6 to TRBJ2-5; TRBD1 might be the D (5 bases). CDR1 is MNHNY and CDR2 is SVGAGI in the germline V gene (reference sequence). Deletions cut 6 bases from V and 8 bases from J, with 19 bases between. The CDR3 spans 14 residues. The CDR3 reads CASRQTQQQATQYF. In nucleotides, the CDR3 is TGTGCCAGCAGGCAAACGCAGCAACAGGCAACCCAGTACTTC.

The chain joins TRBV27 to TRBJ1-4, with D hard to call. The CDR3 runs 11 residues. V was pared by 10 bases and J by 8 bases, with 11 bases between. CDR1 MNHEY and CDR2 SMNVEV come from the germline V gene (reference sequence). The CDR3 DNA is TGTGCCATCCTAACGGGCGAAAAACTGTTTTTT. Its translation is CAILTGEKLFF.

This sequence joins TRBV2 and TRBJ2-5; D is uncertain. V was clipped by 5 bases and J by 5 bases, with 6 bases between them. The CDR3 covers 11 residues. CDR1 SNHLY and CDR2 FYNNEI come from the germline V gene. The CDR3 region is CASSIIETQYF. CDR3 DNA sequence: TGTGCCAGCAGTATAATCGAGACCCAGTACTTC. The whole variable domain, filled in from reference TRBV2 and TRBJ2-5, reads EPEVTQTPSHQVTQMGQEVILRCVPISNHLYFYWYRQILGQKVEFLVSFYNNEISEKSEIFDDQFSVERPDGSNFTLKIRSTKLEDSAMYFCASSIIETQYFGPGTRLLVL.

This sequence joins TRBV11-2 and TRBJ1-1, with D tentatively TRBD1 (5 bases). The CDR3 length is 14 residues. Germline CDR1 is SGHAT and CDR2 is FQNNGV. V lost 6 bases, J lost 1 base, and 12 bases lay in between. The CDR3 DNA follows: TGTGCCAGCAGTCCAGGGAAGGGGAACACTGAAGCTTTCTTT. This sequence encodes CASSPGKGNTEAFF.

The rearrangement uses TRBV4-1 and TRBJ2-1, with TRBD2 identical over 8 bases. CDR1 is MGHRA, CDR2 YSYEKL, per germline. V lost 1 base to trimming and J lost 4 bases; unmatched junction nucleotides: 6. This CDR3 is built from 16 residues. The CDR3 spells CASSQVGSGGYNEQFF. In DNA, the CDR3 is TGCGCCAGCAGCCAAGTAGGAAGCGGGGGATACAATGAGCAGTTCTTC.